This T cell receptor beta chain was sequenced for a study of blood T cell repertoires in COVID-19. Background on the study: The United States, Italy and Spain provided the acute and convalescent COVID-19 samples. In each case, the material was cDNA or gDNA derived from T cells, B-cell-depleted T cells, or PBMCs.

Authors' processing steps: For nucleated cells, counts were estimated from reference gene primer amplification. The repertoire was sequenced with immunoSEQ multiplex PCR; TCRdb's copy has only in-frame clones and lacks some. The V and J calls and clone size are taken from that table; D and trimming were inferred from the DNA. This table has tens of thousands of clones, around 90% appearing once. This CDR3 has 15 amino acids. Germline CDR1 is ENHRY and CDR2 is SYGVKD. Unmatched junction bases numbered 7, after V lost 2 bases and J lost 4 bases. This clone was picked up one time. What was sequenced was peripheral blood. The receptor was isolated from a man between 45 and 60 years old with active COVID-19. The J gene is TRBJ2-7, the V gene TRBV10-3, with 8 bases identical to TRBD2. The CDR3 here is CAISEGLAPLYEQYF. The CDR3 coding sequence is TGTGCCATCAGTGAGGGACTAGCCCCCCTATACGAGCAGTACTTC.